A single sample gave rise to the 13 T cell receptor beta chains below, sequenced in a study of T-cell memory formation after mild COVID-19. TCRdb passed the 5' RACE reads through MiXCR, listing each CDR3 protein once. There are tens of thousands of distinct CDR3 sequences in the sample; 12% occur only once, and around a quarter lies in the top ten. The sequenced sample consisted of PBMCs or a T cell subset sorted from them (not recorded which). Receptors were obtained from a man between 18 and 35 years old who had mild COVID-19 (a few samples of this study predate the infection). Cell type and time point are not known.

This clonotype was observed a few times. The genes are TRBV12-3 or TRBV12-4 and TRBJ2-1; D tentatively reads TRBD1 or TRBD2 (6 bases each). CDR3 length: 16 amino acids. V dropped 3 bases and J dropped 0 bases, with 12 bases sitting between them. CDR3 region: CASSFRGVLSYNEQFF. CDR3 coding DNA: TGTGCCAGCAGTTTTAGGGGGGTCCTCTCCTACAATGAGCAGTTCTTC.

This chain links TRBV5-8 with TRBJ1-2; tentative D call: TRBD1 (5 bases). Trimming shortened V by 3 bases and J by 4 bases, and 13 bases separated the two germline ends. In germline, CDR1 is SGHTS, CDR2 YDEGEE. This CDR3 contains 14 residues. This CDR3 is CASSYPDSLYGYTF. DNA of the CDR3: TGTGCCAGCAGCTACCCAGACAGTCTCTATGGCTACACCTTC.

The chain is built from TRBV6-1 and TRBJ1-5, with D possibly matching TRBD1 (5 bases). Trimming shortened V by 2 bases and J by 4 bases, and 9 bases separated the two germline ends. There are 14 residues in the CDR3. Germline CDR1 is MNHNS and CDR2 is SASEGT. The CDR3 nucleotides are TGTGCCAGCAGTGAAATCGGGGCGAATCAGCCCCAGCATTTT. Translation gives CASSEIGANQPQHF.

Only a few counts were recorded for this clonotype. This sequence joins TRBV5-1 and TRBJ2-7; TRBD1 aligns across 8 bases. The germline V gene has CDR1 SGHRS and CDR2 YFSETQ. CDR3 length equals 13 residues. The V gene end was trimmed by 7 bases and the J gene end by 2 bases; junction bases not matched to a gene: 5. Written as DNA, the CDR3 is TGCGCCAGCGGCCGACAGGGGACCTACGAGCAGTACTTC. This encodes CASGRQGTYEQYF.

Many counts were recorded for this clonotype. The chain is built from TRBV12-3 or TRBV12-4 and TRBJ1-1, with unresolved D. V dropped 2 bases and J dropped 0 bases, with 7 bases sitting between them. The CDR3 contains 14 residues. CDR3 protein: CASSLSEVNTEAFF. CDR3 coding DNA: TGTGCCAGCAGTTTATCGGAAGTGAACACTGAAGCTTTCTTT.

The V and J genes are TRBV6-5 and TRBJ1-1; possible D gene TRBD1, 6 bases. Germline V gene lookup returns CDR1 MNHEY and CDR2 SVGAGI. V dropped 5 bases and J dropped 4 bases, with 17 bases sitting between them. The CDR3 spans 15 residues. CDR3 bases: TGTGCCAGCAGTAGCCGGTCGACAGGCGGCACTGAAGCTTTCTTT. This codes for CASSSRSTGGTEAFF.

Many counts were recorded for this clonotype. V usage is TRBV3-1 and J usage is TRBJ2-5; 12 nucleotides line up with TRBD2. The V segment lost 0 bases and the J segment 7 bases; nucleotides outside the gene matches: 6. The V gene's germline CDR1 is LGHDT and CDR2 YNNKEL (reference sequence). The CDR3 sequence is 16 residues long. CDR3 sequence reads: CASSQDLTSGGRTQYF. The DNA of the CDR3 is TGTGCCAGCAGCCAAGATCTTACTAGCGGGGGGCGGACCCAGTACTTC.

The chain has TRBV7-2 and TRBJ1-4, with D perhaps TRBD1 (5 bases). The CDR3 spans 15 residues. The V gene's germline CDR1 is SGHTA and CDR2 FQGNSA. Trimming removed 1 base from V and 7 bases from J, with 13 bases in between. The CDR3 DNA reads TGTGCCAGCAGCTTAGGGGGGAACGTGGGTGAAAAACTGTTTTTT. Translated: CASSLGGNVGEKLFF.

This clonotype was counted ten times or more. The chain has TRBV12-3 or TRBV12-4 and TRBJ2-7; TRBD2 matches at 9 bases. V dropped 7 bases and J dropped 1; count of bases not matched to a gene: 8. CDR3 length equals 15 residues. CDR3: CASTSGTSRSYEQYF. The CDR3 region has the DNA TGTGCCAGCACCTCCGGGACTAGCAGATCCTACGAGCAGTACTTC.

The table lists this clonotype with many counts. The rearrangement joins TRBV11-2 to TRBJ2-5; D is perhaps TRBD2 (6 bases). Trimming shortened V by 5 bases and J by 4 bases, and 11 bases separated the two germline ends. Germline values: CDR1 SGHAT, CDR2 FQNNGV. The CDR3 runs to 13 residues. This CDR3 is CASSQRRGETQYF. The CDR3 DNA reads as TGTGCCAGCAGCCAACGGCGGGGAGAGACCCAGTACTTC.

This clonotype was detected ten times or more. V is TRBV7-3 and J is TRBJ2-7; no clear D. V lost 8 bases and J 5 bases, leaving 10 bases between the germline ends. There are 11 residues in the CDR3. The germline gives CDR1 SGHTA, CDR2 FQGTGA. Here the CDR3 reads CASFSADEQYF. The CDR3 DNA follows: TGTGCCAGCTTTTCCGCTGACGAGCAGTACTTC. The whole variable domain, remainder taken from reference TRBV7-3 and TRBJ2-7, is GAGVSQTPSNKVTEKGKYVELRCDPISGHTALYWYRQSLGQGPEFLIYFQGTGAADDSGLPNDRFFAVRPEGSVSTLKIQRTERGDSAVYLCASFSADEQYFGPGTRLTVT.

V is TRBV6-2 or TRBV6-3 and J is TRBJ2-3; 11 nucleotides agree with TRBD2. Germline CDR1 is MNHEY and CDR2 is SVGEGT. V lost 6 bases and J lost 5; bases outside the gene matches: 13. This CDR3 spans 17 amino acids. This chain's CDR3 is CASSLQSTSGGQDTQYF. The CDR3 DNA reads TGTGCCAGCAGCCTCCAATCTACTAGCGGGGGCCAAGATACGCAGTATTTT.

This clonotype was seen a handful of times. The chain has TRBV7-8 and TRBJ2-3; D may correspond to TRBD1 or TRBD2 (5 bases each). Trimming shortened V by 3 bases and J by 0 bases, and 22 bases separated the two germline ends. This CDR3 contains 19 residues. Germline V gene lookup returns CDR1 SGHVS and CDR2 FQNEAQ. CDR3 nucleotides: TGTGCCAGCAGCTTCCCCGGGACGCCGAGGACTGTTAGCACAGATACGCAGTATTTT. Amino acids: CASSFPGTPRTVSTDTQYF.